The next 10 T cell receptor beta chains were all read from a single sample in a study of T cells in Graves' hyperthyroidism and ophthalmopathy. RNA transcripts yielded amplified TCR beta CDR3 regions. RT-PCR in the first round (using the HTBI primer set) targeted the TCR CDR3. TCRdb ran MiXCR on the multiplex PCR reads and lists one entry per CDR3 protein. The sample holds a few hundred thousand distinct CDR3 sequences, 18% seen once. Sequences were obtained from blood. The receptors were sampled from a woman aged 50 to 60 with Graves' hyperthyroidism.

This clonotype was found a few times. V and J are TRBV4-1 and TRBJ2-1; the match to TRBD2 covers 8 bases. The V gene end was trimmed by 0 bases and the J gene end by 9 bases; junction bases not matched to a gene: 10. This CDR3 region has 16 residues. The germline V gene has CDR1 MGHRA and CDR2 YSYEKL. The CDR3 sequence: CASSQEPGGLGAEQFF. The CDR3 DNA follows: TGCGCCAGCAGCCAAGAGCCGGGGGGACTAGGAGCTGAGCAGTTCTTC.

The chain is built from TRBV5-4 and TRBJ2-7; 7 bases match TRBD1. This CDR3 has 14 residues. With 4 bases clipped from V and 3 bases from J, the junction kept 7 bases outside the gene matches. Germline CDR1 is SGHNT and CDR2 is YYREEE (reference sequence). CDR3 sequence (DNA): TGTGCCAGCAGCGACGACAGGGTGAGCTACGAGCAGTACGTC. Amino acids: CASSDDRVSYEQYV.

This clonotype was detected many times. J is TRBJ1-2 and V is TRBV2, with D possibly being TRBD1 (6 bases). The CDR3 length is 14 residues. V lost 2 bases, J lost 5 bases, and 12 bases lay in between. Germline-derived CDR1 and CDR2 are SNHLY and FYNNEI. CDR3 sequence (DNA): TGTGCCAGCAGTGAAAACAGGGAGGGATATGGCTACACCTTC. Translating it yields CASSENREGYGYTF.

This clonotype was counted once. This may be a read error: a much more frequent sequence differs by one nucleotide. This rearrangement joins TRBV7-9 to TRBJ1-4; D is ambiguous. Germline CDR1 reads SEHNR; CDR2 reads FQNEAQ (reference sequence). The CDR3 contains 14 residues. V lost 3 bases and J 8 bases, leaving 13 bases between the germline ends. CDR3 sequence: CASSFKGIGEKLFF. CDR3 coding DNA: TGTGCCAGCAGCTTCAAGGGAATCGGAGAAAAACTGTTTTTT.

This clonotype was detected only a few times. The chain links TRBV19 to TRBJ2-3; D is ambiguous. Germline CDR1 is LNHDA and CDR2 is SQIVND (reference sequence). V was shortened by 6 bases and J by 4 bases, with 14 bases between the two germline ends. This CDR3 has 14 amino acids. DNA for the CDR3: TGTGCCAGTAGAATCCAGGCCAGTTCAGATACGCAGTATTTT. Translation gives CASRIQASSDTQYF.

This clonotype came up a few times. The chain links TRBV5-1 to TRBJ2-3; D could derive from TRBD1 or TRBD2 (7 bases each). V was trimmed by 3 bases and J by 3 bases, leaving 14 bases between them. Per germline, CDR1 SGHRS and CDR2 YFSETQ. The CDR3 is 15 residues long. This CDR3 reads CASSSTGRGTDTQYF. The CDR3 nucleotides read TGCGCCAGCAGCTCGACAGGGAGGGGGACAGATACGCAGTATTTT.

This clonotype was seen repeatedly, ten times or more. The chain carries TRBV2 and TRBJ1-4; 7 bases are a match to TRBD1. Trimming cost V 1 base and J 6 bases; bases outside gene matches: 5. CDR1 is SNHLY, CDR2 FYNNEI, per germline. This CDR3 comprises 15 residues. The CDR3 DNA sequence: TGTGCCAGCAGTGAAGGCAGGGGGTTTGATGAAAAACTGTTTTTT. Protein product: CASSEGRGFDEKLFF.

This clonotype was counted ten times or more. The chain employs TRBV18 and TRBJ2-3, with 11 positions matching TRBD2. V trimming: 2 bases; J trimming: 4 bases; junction bases outside the gene matches: 2. This CDR3 is built from 15 residues. Germline CDR1 reads KGHSH; CDR2 reads LQKENI. CDR3 region: CASSPLLAGADTQYF. The CDR3 coding sequence is TGTGCCAGCTCACCATTACTAGCGGGAGCAGATACGCAGTATTTT.

The J gene is TRBJ1-4, the V gene TRBV25-1; D unresolved. The CDR3 contains 13 residues. Looked up from germline, CDR1 is MGHDK and CDR2 is SYGVNS. The V end was cut by 3 bases, the J end by 7 bases, with 9 bases between. The DNA of the CDR3 is TGTGCCAGCAGTGAGACGGAGGGTGAAAAACTGTTTTTT. Translating it yields CASSETEGEKLFF.

This clonotype was picked up a small number of times. The chain combines TRBV6-1 with TRBJ1-3, with unresolved D. CDR3 length: 14 amino acids. The germline V and J ends were trimmed by 9 bases and 1 base, with 13 bases remaining between them. Germline CDR1 is MNHNS and CDR2 is SASEGT. CDR3 DNA sequence: TGTGCCAGTATGGGAACAGTGTCTGGAAACACCATATATTTT. This translates into CASMGTVSGNTIYF.